This T cell receptor (beta chain) is from a study of PD-1 blockade in classical Hodgkin lymphoma (dated by TCRdb to 2020 to 2022). With respect to the entire study: Nivolumab dosing was 3 mg/kg intravenously every 2 weeks, continuing until either disease progression or unacceptable toxicity. To define a peripheral blood immune signature of response to PD-1 blockade in classical Hodgkin lymphoma, the study combined TCR beta sequencing with CyTOF.

Details on this clone: Its antigen is unknown. No base quality information exists; no much larger clone differs at one position.

What the work shows at the level of the full study, not this receptor alone: The study covered only a single clinical trial cohort, and the causes of the repertoire differences, possibly disease activity or prior therapy, were still not defined. Baseline diversity similar to that of newly diagnosed patients was observed in trial patients achieving complete response, whereas significantly lower diversity was observed in partial responders and progressors. Diversity was lower in patients who began nivolumab less than 1 year after ASCT, so these patients were left out of later analyses to avoid confounding by immune reconstitution. A significant rise by C4D1 was seen in CD4+ but not CD8+ TCR diversity (p=0.0027 vs p=0.16), with the rise being most apparent in complete responders (p=0.02). Baseline TCR diversity was reported to be lower in newly diagnosed patients than in healthy donors and to be lower still in relapsed/refractory patients.

This specimen's time point label, per the study, means: cycle 4 day 1 (C4D1), after less than 7 weeks of nivolumab. Every trial patient had relapsed after autologous stem cell transplantation, and cohorts A, B and C differed in prior brentuximab vedotin exposure. A total of fewer than 70 patients with relapsed/refractory classical Hodgkin lymphoma made up the trial cohort, and each patient's best overall response was complete response, partial response or progressive disease. Trial patients were treated with single-agent nivolumab in the multi-cohort phase II CheckMate 205 trial. Best overall response was determined by an independent review committee according to the 2007 International Working Group response criteria. Trial PBMCs were collected just before the start of nivolumab (C1D1) and during therapy at cycle 2 day 1 and cycle 4 day 1. Peripheral blood was collected in 8 mL Vacutainer Cell Preparation Tubes, from which PBMCs were isolated by centrifugation and then cryopreserved.

The CDR3 has 15 amino acids, counting the end cysteine and phenylalanine. The retained sequence is limited to the CDR3, 45 bases, with the frame set at the first base. The germline V gene gives CDR1 as SGHRS and CDR2 as YFSETQ. The trim is 1 base for V and 0 bases for J, with a gap of 11 bases between the germline ends. Genomic DNA was extracted with the Qiagen DNeasy kit from unsorted PBMCs and from negatively selected CD4+ and CD8+ fractions. Amplification of TCR beta CDR3 regions was done by immunoSEQ multiplex PCR with primers that anneal to V and J segments. A synthetic immune receptor repertoire was used to minimize amplification bias, and any residual bias was removed computationally once sequencing was done. The paper's data handling went like this. Repertoire diversity was quantified as the Shannon entropy index using custom Python scripts. Unsorted, CD4+ and CD8+ repertoires were analyzed separately, except in combined analyses where CD4+ and CD8+ sequences were merged in silico. A clone counted as expanded when the clone's frequency after treatment rose at least 2-fold relative to C1D1, and clones undetected at baseline were given a pseudocount of 0.5. Singleton clones were defined as clones with 0 or 1 copy at C1D1, and non-singleton clones were defined as clones with 2 or more copies. Clones expanded in unsorted samples were labelled as CD4+, CD8+ or unknown by matching protein sequences in sorted samples from the same patient. Wilcoxon tests on paired samples were used to test changes in diversity from C1D1 to C4D1. Entries here come from immuneACCESS through TCRdb and include only in-frame sequences with V and J called. Some clones fail to appear in such tables; in the studies checked, an unresolved V gene covers under half of the shortfall, and the cause of the remainder is unknown. The D gene and trimming were derived from the DNA, and the V and J assignments and clone size from that table. This sample lists about 64,000 clones; approximately 90% were detected once. 6.5% to 9.5% of the sample belongs to the ten largest clones.

The rearranged chain carries TRBV5-1 and TRBJ2-7, with the D gene call left open. The sequence was collected from a human donor with classical Hodgkin lymphoma. The source material was peripheral blood mononuclear cells (PBMCs), sampled before the fourth cycle of nivolumab. The nucleotide sequence reads TGCGCCAGCAGCTTGAGACTTCAGAGCTCCTACGAGCAGTACTTC. This yields the protein CASSLRLQSSYEQYF.